This TCR beta chain emerged from a study of post-analysis software for immune sequencing data. General study findings and limits: Included in a set of roughly 5 TRBV segments more frequent in patients than controls were TRBV5-6, TRBV5-1 and TRBV20-1. Samples sharing a preparation batch grouped tightly together when assessed by F measure.

This CDR3 is 15 amino acids long. The germline V gene encodes CDR1 SGDLS and CDR2 YYNGEE. V was clipped by 3 bases and J by 6 bases; unmatched bases: 8. Prepared libraries of TCR beta cDNA carried unique molecular identifiers. TCRdb redid the calling of the PCR reads with MiXCR, one entry per CDR3 protein. The sample has about 430,000 distinct CDR3 sequences, 30% to 40% seen once. This clonotype was observed a handful of times. As yet, its antigen is unknown. Sequences were obtained from blood. The chain links TRBV9 to TRBJ2-1; 8 bases are a match to TRBD2. This receptor was identified in a girl aged 2 to 9 with multiple sclerosis. CDR3 bases: TGTGCCAGCAGCGCCGGTACCGGGACTAGCAATGAGCAGTTCTTC. Protein sequence: CASSAGTGTSNEQFF.